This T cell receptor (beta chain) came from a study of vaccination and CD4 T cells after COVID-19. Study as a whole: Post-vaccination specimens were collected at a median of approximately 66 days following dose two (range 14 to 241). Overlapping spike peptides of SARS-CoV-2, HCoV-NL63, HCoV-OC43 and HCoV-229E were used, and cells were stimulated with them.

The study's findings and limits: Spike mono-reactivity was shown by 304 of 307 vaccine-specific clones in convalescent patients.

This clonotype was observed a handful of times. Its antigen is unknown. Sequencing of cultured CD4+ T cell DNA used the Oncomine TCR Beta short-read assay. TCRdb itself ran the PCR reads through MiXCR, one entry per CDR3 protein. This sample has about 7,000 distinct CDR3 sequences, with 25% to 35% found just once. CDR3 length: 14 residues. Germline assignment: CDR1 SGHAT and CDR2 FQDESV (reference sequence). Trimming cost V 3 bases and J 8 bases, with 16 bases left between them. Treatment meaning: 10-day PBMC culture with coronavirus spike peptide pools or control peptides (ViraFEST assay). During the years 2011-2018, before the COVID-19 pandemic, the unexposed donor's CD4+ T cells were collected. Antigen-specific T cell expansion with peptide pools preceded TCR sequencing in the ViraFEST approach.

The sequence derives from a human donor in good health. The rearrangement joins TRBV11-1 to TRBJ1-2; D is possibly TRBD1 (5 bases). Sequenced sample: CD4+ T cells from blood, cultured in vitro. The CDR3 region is CASSLEKGTGGYTF. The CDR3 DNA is TGTGCCAGCAGCTTGGAGAAGGGGACCGGAGGCTACACCTTC.